Here is one T cell receptor (beta chain) with its context. The data originate from a study of T cell changes during pregnancy in multiple sclerosis. Germline CDR1 and CDR2: MNHNS and SASEGT. V lost 6 bases and J lost 2; bases outside the gene matches: 8. The CDR3 extends over 15 amino acids. Sequencing was performed with immunoSEQ multiplex PCR; in TCRdb, only in-frame clones are kept and a portion is missing. This table holds 50,000 to 75,000 clones, about nine tenths found once. This clonotype was sampled from a female donor in good health, enrolled as a control in a pregnancy study. J is TRBJ2-3 and V is TRBV6-1; 7 bases align to TRBD2. The material was peripheral blood, obtained in the first trimester of pregnancy. The CDR3 DNA reads as TGTGCCAGCAGGATAGGGAGCGGGGTCACAGATACGCAGTATTTT. Amino acids: CASRIGSGVTDTQYF.